The next 10 T cell receptor beta chains were all read from a single sample in a study of radiotherapy plus CTLA-4 blockade in lung cancer. The repertoire was sequenced with immunoSEQ multiplex PCR; TCRdb's copy has only in-frame clones and lacks some. The repertoire holds about 49,000 clones, with around 84% as singletons. The sequenced sample was peripheral blood, obtained from a patient treated with radiotherapy plus ipilimumab. These receptors originate from a human donor with non-small cell lung cancer whose response to radiotherapy plus ipilimumab could not be evaluated.

The chain links TRBV19 to TRBJ1-1, with D perhaps TRBD1 (6 bases). Trimming took 5 bases from V and 0 from J, leaving 7 bases between them. Looked up from germline, CDR1 is LNHDA and CDR2 is SQIVND (reference sequence). The CDR3 extends over 13 amino acids. In DNA form, the CDR3 reads TGTGCCAGTAGTCGGACAGTGAACACTGAAGCTTTCTTT. It codes for CASSRTVNTEAFF. The variable domain in full, completed from reference TRBV19 and TRBJ1-1, reads DGGITQSPKYLFRKEGQNVTLSCEQNLNHDAMYWYRQDPGQGLRLIYYSQIVNDFQKGDIAEGYSVSREKKESFPLTVTSAQKNPTAFYLCASSRTVNTEAFFGQGTRLTVV.

CDR3 region: CASSFDVGTVPYEQYF. CDR3 in DNA: TGTGCCAGCAGTTTCGATGTGGGGACTGTACCCTACGAGCAGTACTTC. The chain uses TRBV28 and TRBJ2-7, with D perhaps matching TRBD2 (6 bases). The ends were cut back, 3 bases at V and 2 bases at J, with 17 bases in the middle. Germline V gives CDR1 MDHEN, CDR2 SYDVKM. There are 16 residues in the CDR3.

The rearrangement uses TRBV15 and TRBJ2-5, with TRBD2 matching 7 bases. This CDR3 contains 14 residues. Germline CDR1 is LNHNV and CDR2 is YYDKDF (reference sequence). V lost 0 bases and J lost 5; bases outside the gene matches: 3. The CDR3 DNA sequence: TGTGCCACCAGCAGAGAGGGAGGGTACGAGACCCAGTACTTC. It specifies CATSREGGYETQYF. Looking up the rest from reference TRBV15 and TRBJ2-5 gives the full variable domain: DAMVIQNPRYQVTQFGKPVTLSCSQTLNHNVMYWYQQKSSQAPKLLFHYYDKDFNNEADTPDNFQSRRPNTSFCFLDIRSPGLGDTAMYLCATSREGGYETQYFGPGTRLLVL.

The chain uses TRBV5-6 and TRBJ2-1; D is undetermined. Germline V CDR1 and CDR2: SGHDT, YYEEEE. The CDR3 sequence is 13 residues long. Trimming removed 4 bases from V and 10 bases from J, with 15 bases in between. CDR3 sequence: CASSNLPAEEQFF. CDR3 nucleotides: TGTGCCAGCAGCAATCTCCCGGCGGAGGAGCAGTTCTTC.

The V call is TRBV19, the J call TRBJ2-7; D call uncertain. This CDR3 is 11 amino acids long. Germline V CDR1 and CDR2: LNHDA, SQIVND (reference sequence). The V and J ends lost 4 bases and 4 bases respectively, with 5 bases between them. The CDR3 DNA reads TGTGCCAGTAGTACAGGATACGAGCAGTACTTC. It translates to CASSTGYEQYF.

This clone was observed a single time. The genes are TRBV5-4 and TRBJ2-2, with 8 bases matching TRBD1. Losses at the gene ends were 2 bases for V and 2 bases for J; bases not matched to a gene: 5. The CDR3 sequence is 16 residues long. Germline loops: CDR1 SGHNT, CDR2 YYREEE (reference sequence). The CDR3 DNA follows: TGTGCCAGCAGCTTCCAGGGGGCAGGAAACACCGGGGAGCTGTTTTTT. The encoded protein is CASSFQGAGNTGELFF.

The chain links TRBV5-4 to TRBJ2-7, with a weak D call TRBD1 (5 bases). Germline CDR1 reads SGHNT; CDR2 reads YYREEE (reference sequence). Deletions cut 1 base from V and 2 bases from J, with 16 bases between. This CDR3 is 16 amino acids long. CDR3 loop: CASSLSQDTSPYEQYF. The CDR3 coding sequence is TGTGCCAGCAGCTTGTCCCAGGACACCTCCCCCTACGAGCAGTACTTC.

The chain uses TRBV7-9 and TRBJ2-1; unclear D gene. Per germline, CDR1 SEHNR and CDR2 FQNEAQ (reference sequence). V was pared by 5 bases and J by 7 bases, with 15 bases between. This CDR3 region has 14 residues. The CDR3 here is CASSHAADVNEQFF. For the CDR3, the DNA is TGTGCCAGCAGCCACGCGGCAGATGTGAATGAGCAGTTCTTC.

This clone appeared a few times. The genes are TRBV7-9 and TRBJ2-7; TRBD2 aligns across 7 bases. Germline V lookup: CDR1 SEHNR, CDR2 FQNEAQ (reference sequence). The V segment lost 0 bases and the J segment 4 bases; nucleotides outside the gene matches: 3. This CDR3 has 14 amino acids. The chain's CDR3 is CASSLAGGPYEQYF. The CDR3 DNA follows: TGTGCCAGCAGCTTAGCGGGAGGGCCTTACGAGCAGTACTTC.

The chain is built from TRBV4-1 and TRBJ1-2; D is uncertain. The CDR3 is made up of 14 amino acids. V was trimmed by 1 base and J by 1 base, leaving 7 bases between them. Germline values: CDR1 MGHRA, CDR2 YSYEKL. DNA of the CDR3: TGCGCCAGCAGCCAAGTGGCAAATAACTATGGCTACACCTTC. Translating gives CASSQVANNYGYTF.